This TCR beta chain stems from a study of blood T cell repertoires in COVID-19. V lost 0 bases and J lost 4; bases outside the gene matches: 6. Per germline, CDR1 SGHDT and CDR2 YYEEEE. The CDR3 loop spans 16 amino acids. Repertoires were generated with immunoSEQ multiplex PCR, while TCRdb's copy carries only in-frame clones and drops some. The sample has about 420,000 clones; 70% to 90% are singletons. This chain joins TRBV5-6 and TRBJ2-2; TRBD2 agrees at 7 bases. Sequenced material: peripheral blood. This clonotype was sampled from a man between 18 and 29 years old with COVID-19, enrolled during active disease. The CDR3 bases are TGTGCCAGCAGCTTGGTAGGGGAGGGGATCACCGGGGAGCTGTTTTTT. Encoded protein: CASSLVGEGITGELFF.